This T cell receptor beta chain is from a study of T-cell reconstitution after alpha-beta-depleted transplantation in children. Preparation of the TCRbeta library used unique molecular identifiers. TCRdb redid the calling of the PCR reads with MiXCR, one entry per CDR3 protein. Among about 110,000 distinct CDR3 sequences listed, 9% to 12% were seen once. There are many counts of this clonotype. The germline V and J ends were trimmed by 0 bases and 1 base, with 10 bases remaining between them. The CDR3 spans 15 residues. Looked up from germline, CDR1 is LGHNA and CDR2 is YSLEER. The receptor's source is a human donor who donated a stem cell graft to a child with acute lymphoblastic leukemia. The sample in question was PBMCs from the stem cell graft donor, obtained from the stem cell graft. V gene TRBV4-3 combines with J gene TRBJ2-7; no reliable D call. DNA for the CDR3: TGCGCCAGCAGCCAAGACCACACCTTTTCCTACGAGCAGTACTTC. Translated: CASSQDHTFSYEQYF.